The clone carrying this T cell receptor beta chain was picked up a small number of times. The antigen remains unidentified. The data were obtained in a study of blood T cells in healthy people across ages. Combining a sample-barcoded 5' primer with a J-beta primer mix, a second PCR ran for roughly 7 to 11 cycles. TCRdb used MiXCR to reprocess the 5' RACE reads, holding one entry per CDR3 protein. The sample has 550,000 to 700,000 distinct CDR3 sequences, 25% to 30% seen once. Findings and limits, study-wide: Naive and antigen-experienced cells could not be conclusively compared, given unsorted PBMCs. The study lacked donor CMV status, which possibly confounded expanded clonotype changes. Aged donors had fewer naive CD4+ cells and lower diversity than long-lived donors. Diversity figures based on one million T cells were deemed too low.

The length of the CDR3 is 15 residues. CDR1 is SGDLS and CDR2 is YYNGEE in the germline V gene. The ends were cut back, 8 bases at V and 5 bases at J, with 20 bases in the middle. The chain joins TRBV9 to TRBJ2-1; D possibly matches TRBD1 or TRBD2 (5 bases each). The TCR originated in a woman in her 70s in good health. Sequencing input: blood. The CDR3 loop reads CASTRAGTLNNEQFF. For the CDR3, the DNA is TGTGCCAGTACCAGAGCCGGGACGTTAAACAATGAGCAGTTCTTC.